The 31 T cell receptor beta chains below all came from one sample that was sequenced in a study of blood T cell repertoires in COVID-19. TCRdb's table, derived via immunoSEQ multiplex PCR, lists solely in-frame clones and lacks some. The table shows about 150,000 clones, with 70% to 90% occurring only once. The sample taken for sequencing was PBMCs or T cells enriched from blood (not recorded which). The receptors were sampled from a man aged 45-65 years who had recovered from COVID-19.

The chain joins TRBV7-3 to TRBJ2-1; 15 bases agree with TRBD2. The CDR3 runs 20 residues. Trimming cost V 4 bases and J 1 base; bases outside gene matches: 11. Germline V gene lookup returns CDR1 SGHTA and CDR2 FQGTGA. The CDR3 nucleotides read TGTGCCAGCAGCTCCTCACCGGGACTAGCGGGAGGCCCGTCCTACAATGAGCAGTTCTTC. As protein: CASSSSPGLAGGPSYNEQFF.

This chain connects TRBV14 to TRBJ1-2, with D unresolved. The germline V and J ends were trimmed by 0 bases and 4 bases, with 12 bases remaining between them. This CDR3 spans 15 amino acids. Looked up from germline, CDR1 is SGHDN and CDR2 is FVKESK. The DNA for the CDR3 is TGTGCCAGCAGCCAAGAGGTGGTCGGGTCCTATGGCTACACCTTC. Its protein is CASSQEVVGSYGYTF.

The chain has TRBV11-2 and TRBJ1-2; 8 bases are a match to TRBD1. The V gene's germline CDR1 is SGHAT and CDR2 FQNNGV. CDR3 length equals 15 residues. J gave up 1 base and V 1 base, and 2 bases lay outside the gene matches. The chain's CDR3 is CASSLVGQGNYGYTF. The CDR3 DNA sequence: TGTGCCAGCAGCTTAGTAGGACAGGGTAACTATGGCTACACCTTC. Full variable domain (missing parts from reference TRBV11-2 and TRBJ1-2): EAGVAQSPRYKIIEKRQSVAFWCNPISGHATLYWYQQILGQGPKLLIQFQNNGVVDDSQLPKDRFSAERLKGVDSTLKIQPAKLEDSAVYLCASSLVGQGNYGYTFGSGTRLTVV.

The genes are TRBV7-9 and TRBJ1-3, with D unresolved. Trimming pared 8 bases from V and 1 base from J, leaving 9 bases between. The CDR3 spans 13 residues. Germline values: CDR1 SEHNR, CDR2 FQNEAQ (reference sequence). In nucleotides, the CDR3 is TGTGCCAGCGCCAACCCATCTGGAAACACCATATATTTT. It specifies CASANPSGNTIYF.

The chain joins TRBV5-1 to TRBJ2-3; 10 positions match TRBD2. Germline V gene data show CDR1 as SGHRS and CDR2 as YFSETQ. CDR3 length equals 18 residues. The trim removed 4 bases at V and 3 bases at J, leaving 14 bases unmatched. CDR3 nucleotides: TGCGCCAGCAGCCCCGGAACTAGCGGGGACCCCATGACAGATACGCAGTATTTT. This encodes CASSPGTSGDPMTDTQYF. The variable domain in full, with the rest retrieved from reference TRBV5-1 and TRBJ2-3, is KAGVTQTPRYLIKTRGQQVTLSCSPISGHRSVSWYQQTPGQGLQFLFEYFSETQRNKGNFPGRFSGRQFSNSRSEMNVSTLELGDSALYLCASSPGTSGDPMTDTQYFGPGTRLTVL.

V usage is TRBV7-2 and J usage is TRBJ1-6; D remains unclear. Per the germline V gene, CDR1 is SGHTA and CDR2 is FQGNSA. This CDR3 has 15 amino acids. The germline V and J ends were trimmed by 5 bases and 7 bases, with 15 bases remaining between them. CDR3 sequence reads: CASSPVGRENSPLHF. CDR3 nucleotides: TGTGCCAGCAGCCCCGTAGGGCGGGAAAATTCACCCCTCCACTTT.

This chain joins TRBV18 and TRBJ1-1; D is uncertain. V was cut by 3 bases and J by 4 bases, with 12 bases left in between. Germline loops: CDR1 KGHSH, CDR2 LQKENI. The CDR3 is made up of 14 amino acids. CDR3: CASSPVMRITEAFF. DNA for the CDR3: TGTGCCAGCTCACCGGTAATGCGGATCACTGAAGCTTTCTTT.

The rearrangement uses TRBV15 and TRBJ1-2; weak D call: TRBD1 (6 bases). This CDR3 has 12 amino acids. V lost 4 bases and J lost 5, with 8 bases in between. Germline V gene lookup returns CDR1 LNHNV and CDR2 YYDKDF (reference sequence). The CDR3 nucleotides are TGTGCCACCAGCAAGGACAGTTATGGCTACACCTTC. Encoded protein: CATSKDSYGYTF.

The chain uses TRBV28 and TRBJ2-7; D remains unclear. V was trimmed by 5 bases and J by 1 base, leaving 9 bases between them. Germline V gives CDR1 MDHEN, CDR2 SYDVKM. The CDR3 runs 13 residues. The CDR3 loop is CASSHSFSYEQYV. CDR3 bases: TGTGCCAGCAGTCACAGCTTTTCCTACGAGCAGTACGTC.

V is TRBV4-3 and J is TRBJ1-4; no reliable D call. V was clipped by 6 bases and J by 0 bases, with 8 bases between them. The CDR3 loop spans 14 amino acids. The germline V gene has CDR1 LGHNA and CDR2 YSLEER. CDR3 in amino acids: CASSRTATNEKLFF. CDR3 DNA sequence: TGCGCCAGCAGTCGGACTGCAACTAATGAAAAACTGTTTTTT.

This clone has only one observation. The V gene is TRBV19, the J gene TRBJ1-5, with D possibly matching TRBD1 (5 bases). This CDR3 has 14 amino acids. V was pared by 4 bases and J by 5 bases, with 12 bases between. Germline V gene lookup returns CDR1 LNHDA and CDR2 SQIVND (reference sequence). The CDR3 sequence: CASSNGGGYQPQHF. In DNA, the CDR3 is TGTGCCAGTAGTAACGGGGGGGGTTATCAGCCCCAGCATTTT.

This clone was counted between two and nine times. This chain joins TRBV7-2 and TRBJ1-1, with 7 positions matching TRBD1. The CDR3 is 15 amino acids. Germline CDR1 is SGHTA and CDR2 is FQGNSA. V shed 2 bases, J shed 0 bases, and the junction held 3 bases outside the gene matches. CDR3 sequence: CASSLQGQMNTEAFF. The CDR3 DNA follows: TGTGCCAGCAGCTTACAGGGACAGATGAACACTGAAGCTTTCTTT.

The chain has TRBV14 and TRBJ2-3; D is unclear. With 2 bases removed from V and 2 bases from J, the gap between germline ends came to 14 bases. Germline CDR1 is SGHDN and CDR2 is FVKESK. The CDR3 length is 16 residues. The CDR3 DNA follows: TGTGCCAGCAGCCAAACCCTAAGCACCACCACAGATACGCAGTATTTT. Residues: CASSQTLSTTTDTQYF.

This chain uses TRBV6-4 with TRBJ2-3; D perhaps matches TRBD1 (5 bases). The CDR3 extends over 14 amino acids. The ends were cut back, 0 bases at V and 9 bases at J, with 13 bases in the middle. Germline V gives CDR1 MRHNA, CDR2 SNTAGT. The DNA of the CDR3 is TGTGCCAGCAGTGACTCGAGCGTTTCAGGGACGCAGTATTTT. Translation: CASSDSSVSGTQYF.

The chain is built from TRBV25-1 and TRBJ2-3, with TRBD1 identical over 7 bases. Germline values: CDR1 MGHDK, CDR2 SYGVNS. V trimming: 6 bases; J trimming: 5 bases; junction bases outside the gene matches: 11. The CDR3 is made up of 15 amino acids. The CDR3 loop reads CASSQNDRVLDTQYF. Written as DNA, the CDR3 is TGTGCCAGCAGCCAGAACGACAGGGTCCTAGATACGCAGTATTTT.

The chain is built from TRBV6-2 or TRBV6-3 and TRBJ2-1; 13 positions match TRBD2. Germline-derived CDR1 and CDR2 are MNHEY and SVGEGT. V dropped 5 bases and J dropped 1; count of bases not matched to a gene: 11. CDR3 length equals 19 residues. CDR3 region: CASSQLPGTSGMSYNEQFF. The CDR3 bases are TGTGCCAGCAGTCAATTGCCCGGGACTAGCGGGATGTCCTACAATGAGCAGTTCTTC.

The chain couples TRBV4-3 to TRBJ1-5; 7 nucleotides line up with TRBD1. The junction had 5 bases not matched to a gene; V was cut back by 1 base and J by 2 bases. The CDR3 length is 16 residues. Germline V CDR1 and CDR2: LGHNA, YSLEER. The CDR3 bases are TGCGCCAGCAGCCAAGGGACAGGATATGGCAATCAGCCCCAGCATTTT. Its translation is CASSQGTGYGNQPQHF.

The genes are TRBV11-1 and TRBJ2-7; possibly TRBD1 for D (6 bases). Trimming removed 5 bases from V and 0 bases from J, with 11 bases in between. Per germline, CDR1 SGHAT and CDR2 FQDESV (reference sequence). The CDR3 is made up of 14 amino acids. The CDR3 coding sequence is TGTGCCAGCAGCCCCACAGGGTCCTCCTACGAGCAGTACTTC. Protein product: CASSPTGSSYEQYF.

The CDR3 DNA is TGTGCCAGCAGCCTTTTTTACGAGCAGTACGTC. Translation gives CASSLFYEQYV. This sequence joins TRBV12-3 or TRBV12-4 and TRBJ2-7, with D unresolved. This CDR3 region has 11 residues. Trimming stripped 6 bases from V and 4 bases from J, with 7 bases between.

This clone has a handful of counts. The chain uses TRBV19 and TRBJ2-7, with D tentatively TRBD2 (5 bases). V lost 6 bases, J lost 5 bases, and 20 bases lay in between. The germline CDR1 and CDR2 sequences are LNHDA and SQIVND (reference sequence). This CDR3 is 15 amino acids long. The CDR3 is CASSPVEGVIHEQYF. The CDR3 nucleotides read TGTGCCAGTAGCCCTGTCGAGGGAGTTATCCACGAGCAGTACTTC.

CDR3 nucleotides: TGTGCCAGCAGCATCCAAGACTCGGTAACAGATACGCAGTATTTT. This gives the protein CASSIQDSVTDTQYF. The chain uses TRBV9 and TRBJ2-3, with D unclear. Germline CDR1 reads SGDLS; CDR2 reads YYNGEE. This CDR3 is built from 15 residues. V lost 4 bases and J 3 bases, leaving 15 bases between the germline ends.

The rearrangement joins TRBV28 to TRBJ1-2; the D is unclear. Trimming pared 7 bases from V and 8 bases from J, leaving 23 bases between. Germline values: CDR1 MDHEN, CDR2 SYDVKM. This CDR3 is 15 amino acids long. CDR3 protein: CASNIIHREAGGYTF. The CDR3 bases are TGTGCCAGCAATATTATACACCGGGAGGCCGGAGGCTACACCTTC.

CDR3 residues: CASSSGRTYGYTF. The CDR3 DNA is TGTGCCAGCAGCTCCGGGCGGACTTATGGCTACACCTTC. The chain employs TRBV7-9 and TRBJ1-2; no firm D call. In germline, CDR1 is SEHNR, CDR2 FQNEAQ (reference sequence). With 4 bases removed from V and 5 bases from J, the gap between germline ends came to 11 bases. CDR3 length equals 13 residues.

The chain uses TRBV7-2 and TRBJ1-3, with 8 bases aligning to TRBD1. CDR1 SGHTA and CDR2 FQGNSA come from the germline V gene. Germline trimming cut 6 bases from V and 3 bases from J; bases unmatched to any gene: 7. The CDR3 contains 15 residues. CDR3 protein: CASRDPRGHGNTIYF. CDR3 in DNA: TGTGCCAGCAGGGACCCCAGGGGGCATGGAAACACCATATATTTT.

The chain links TRBV18 to TRBJ1-1; no clear D. Germline-derived CDR1 and CDR2 are KGHSH and LQKENI. The CDR3 is 16 residues long. Trimming left V 2 bases short and J 0 bases short, with 13 bases between. The CDR3 region is CASSPATNRLNTEAFF. CDR3 nucleotide sequence: TGTGCCAGCTCACCAGCCACGAACAGATTGAACACTGAAGCTTTCTTT. The full variable domain, rest sourced from reference TRBV18 and TRBJ1-1, is NAGVMQNPRHLVRRRGQEARLRCSPMKGHSHVYWYRQLPEEGLKFMVYLQKENIIDESGMPKERFSAEFPKEGPSILRIQQVVRGDSAAYFCASSPATNRLNTEAFFGQGTRLTVV.

V usage is TRBV5-1 and J usage is TRBJ1-1; D remains ambiguous. The germline V and J ends were trimmed by 4 bases and 1 base, with 8 bases remaining between them. Germline values: CDR1 SGHRS, CDR2 YFSETQ. The CDR3 contains 13 residues. The CDR3 loop is CASSRLTNTEAFF. For the CDR3, the DNA is TGCGCCAGCAGCAGACTTACGAACACTGAAGCTTTCTTT. Looking up the rest from reference TRBV5-1 and TRBJ1-1 gives the full variable domain: KAGVTQTPRYLIKTRGQQVTLSCSPISGHRSVSWYQQTPGQGLQFLFEYFSETQRNKGNFPGRFSGRQFSNSRSEMNVSTLELGDSALYLCASSRLTNTEAFFGQGTRLTVV.

This chain uses TRBV7-2 with TRBJ1-2, with 7 bases matching TRBD1. This CDR3 is built from 14 residues. Germline V lookup: CDR1 SGHTA, CDR2 FQGNSA. V lost 5 bases to trimming and J lost 1 base; unmatched junction nucleotides: 4. CDR3 loop: CASSRGTVNYGYTF. The CDR3 DNA reads TGTGCCAGCAGCCGCGGGACAGTTAACTATGGCTACACCTTC.

The chain combines TRBV7-8 with TRBJ2-1, with D possibly being TRBD2 (6 bases). This CDR3 has 15 residues. Trimming removed 4 bases from V and 3 bases from J, with 13 bases in between. Germline CDR1 is SGHVS and CDR2 is FQNEAQ. DNA for the CDR3: TGTGCCAGCAGCTCGGGACTCCTTAACTACAATGAGCAGTTCTTC. This gives the protein CASSSGLLNYNEQFF.

This chain joins TRBV27 and TRBJ1-2; TRBD1 is a possible D gene (6 bases). Trimming removed 7 bases at V and 5 bases at J, with 23 bases between. This CDR3 region has 16 residues. Looked up from germline, CDR1 is MNHEY and CDR2 is SMNVEV (reference sequence). The CDR3 is CASIPRYGGQFYGYTF. DNA for the CDR3: TGTGCCAGCATCCCTCGGTACGGGGGGCAGTTTTATGGCTACACCTTC.

V and J are TRBV3-1 (or the pseudogene TRBV3-2) and TRBJ2-1; 8 nucleotides line up with TRBD2. With 3 bases clipped from V and 0 bases from J, the junction kept 10 bases outside the gene matches. The CDR3 is 18 amino acids. Germline V gene data show CDR1 as LGHDT and CDR2 as YNNKEL (reference sequence). The CDR3 DNA reads as TGTGCCAGCAGCCACCCCGAGCTAGCGGGTCTCTCCTACAATGAGCAGTTCTTC. Its translation: CASSHPELAGLSYNEQFF.

The J gene is TRBJ2-7, the V gene TRBV21-1; TRBD1 was called by the table and not checked on the DNA. TRBV21-1 is marked as a pseudogene. This CDR3 has 17 amino acids. CDR3 nucleotides: TGTGCCAGCAGCAAAAGGCGAGATTCTAGGGGCACGTACGAGCAGTACTTC. This translates into CASSKRRDSRGTYEQYF.